The 27 T cell receptor beta chains in this list originate from one sample, sequenced in a study of PD-1 blockade in classical Hodgkin lymphoma. Libraries were prepared by immunoSEQ multiplex PCR; TCRdb keeps only in-frame clonotypes and omits some of them. The table has about 34,000 clones, approximately 90% seen once; the top ten hold about 0.22%. As to time point: newly diagnosed, previously untreated cHL patient sample. With magnetic negative selection, CD4+ T cells were purified from PBMCs that had been thawed. The sequencing sample was made of CD4+ T cells from blood. The receptor set was obtained from a human donor with classical Hodgkin lymphoma.

This sequence joins TRBV27 and TRBJ2-7, with TRBD1 matching over 7 bases. The CDR3 loop spans 14 amino acids. Germline values: CDR1 MNHEY, CDR2 SMNVEV (reference sequence). The ends lost 5 bases at V and 3 bases at J; junction bases unmatched: 7. The CDR3 sequence: CASSRQGQFYEQYF. DNA of the CDR3: TGTGCCAGCAGTCGACAGGGTCAGTTCTACGAGCAGTACTTC.

V usage is TRBV10-1 and J usage is TRBJ2-3, with 9 bases that match TRBD1. The ends lost 8 bases at V and 1 base at J; junction bases unmatched: 4. Germline V lookup: CDR1 WNHNN, CDR2 SYGVQD (reference sequence). The CDR3 runs to 14 residues. CDR3 loop: CASSRDRGTDTQYF. The CDR3 nucleotides are TGCGCCAGCTCCCGGGACAGGGGCACAGATACGCAGTATTTT.

The genes are TRBV7-3 and TRBJ1-1, with a possible D match to TRBD1 (5 bases). The length of the CDR3 is 14 residues. CDR1 and CDR2 from the germline V gene are SGHTA and FQGTGA. Trimming removed 4 bases from V and 4 bases from J, with 13 bases in between. CDR3 sequence: CASSSNPGGTEAFF. The DNA for the CDR3 is TGTGCCAGCAGCTCAAACCCCGGGGGCACTGAAGCTTTCTTT.

The rearrangement links TRBV7-8 to TRBJ2-2; unclear D gene. Trimming cost V 5 bases and J 7 bases, with 14 bases left between them. The CDR3 consists of 14 residues. Germline CDR1 reads SGHVS; CDR2 reads FQNEAQ. Here the CDR3 DNA reads TGTGCCAGCAGCATCTCCCCGGCAAGCGGGGAGCTGTTTTTT. Amino acids: CASSISPASGELFF.

V usage is TRBV10-3 and J usage is TRBJ2-5; the match to TRBD2 covers 9 bases. The CDR3 is 15 amino acids. V lost 8 bases to trimming and J lost 2 bases; unmatched junction nucleotides: 9. Germline lookup yields CDR1 ENHRY and CDR2 SYGVKD. This CDR3 reads CAIAGGPAGQETQYF. The CDR3 bases are TGTGCCATCGCGGGGGGGCCGGCGGGTCAAGAGACCCAGTACTTC.

The CDR3 nucleotides are TGTGCCAGCAGTTTTCAGGGAGTCTACGAGCAGTACTTC. It codes for CASSFQGVYEQYF. This sequence joins TRBV27 and TRBJ2-7; D may match TRBD1 or TRBD2 (5 bases each). The ends were cut back, 3 bases at V and 3 bases at J, with 9 bases in the middle. The germline V gene has CDR1 MNHEY and CDR2 SMNVEV (reference sequence). The CDR3 length is 13 residues.

This rearrangement joins TRBV5-1 to TRBJ2-3; 9 bases line up with TRBD2. This CDR3 spans 16 amino acids. CDR1 and CDR2 from the germline V gene are SGHRS and YFSETQ. V shed 5 bases and J 6 bases; nucleotides not matched to a gene: 13. The CDR3 here is CASSSGGTSRLDTQYF. CDR3 coding DNA: TGCGCCAGCAGTTCTGGCGGGACTAGCAGGCTGGATACGCAGTATTTT. Drawing the rest from reference TRBV5-1 and TRBJ2-3, the complete variable domain is KAGVTQTPRYLIKTRGQQVTLSCSPISGHRSVSWYQQTPGQGLQFLFEYFSETQRNKGNFPGRFSGRQFSNSRSEMNVSTLELGDSALYLCASSSGGTSRLDTQYFGPGTRLTVL.

This clone showed up just a few times. The chain uses TRBV6-1 and TRBJ1-2; perhaps TRBD1 as D (5 bases). CDR1 is MNHNS, CDR2 SASEGT, per germline. The CDR3 is made up of 14 amino acids. V lost 6 bases and J 4 bases, leaving 15 bases between the germline ends. CDR3: CASRWEGMGYGYTF. DNA of the CDR3: TGTGCCAGCAGGTGGGAGGGGATGGGCTATGGCTACACCTTC.

The rearrangement links TRBV5-6 to TRBJ2-3; tentatively, D is TRBD1 (5 bases). CDR1 is SGHDT and CDR2 is YYEEEE in the germline V gene. Trimming took off 3 bases at V and 3 bases at J, with 11 bases between the two ends. The CDR3 extends over 14 amino acids. The CDR3 DNA sequence: TGTGCCAGCAGCTCCAGGGCACGGACAGATACGCAGTATTTT. This translates into CASSSRARTDTQYF.

J is TRBJ2-1 and V is TRBV29-1; D is unresolved. The length of the CDR3 is 10 residues. With 4 bases removed from V and 9 bases from J, the gap between germline ends came to 7 bases. Germline lookup yields CDR1 SQVTM and CDR2 ANQGSEA. Written as DNA, the CDR3 is TGCAGCGTTGGGGGTGGTGAGCAGTTCTTC. Amino acids: CSVGGGEQFF.

This clone has just a few counts. The chain carries TRBV9 and TRBJ1-1; D gene unclear. The CDR3 sequence is 13 residues long. Germline-derived CDR1 and CDR2 are SGDLS and YYNGEE. The ends were cut back, 3 bases at V and 1 base at J, with 7 bases in the middle. The CDR3, as DNA: TGTGCCAGCAGCGCCGCAGCGAACACTGAAGCTTTCTTT. This encodes CASSAAANTEAFF.

The chain combines TRBV16 with TRBJ1-1; 12 positions match TRBD1. V gave up 3 bases and J gave up 4 bases; unmatched junction bases: 12. This CDR3 spans 18 amino acids. Germline V gene lookup returns CDR1 KGHSY and CDR2 FQNENV. The CDR3, as DNA: TGTGCCAGCAGCCACAATCTAGGGACAGGGGGCGTGGGCACTGAAGCTTTCTTT. It specifies CASSHNLGTGGVGTEAFF.

This chain uses TRBV30 with TRBJ2-1; TRBD2 matches at 8 bases. The CDR3 runs 16 residues. Trimming took 4 bases from V and 7 from J; bases not matched to a gene: 15. Germline V lookup: CDR1 GTSNPN, CDR2 SVGIG (reference sequence). CDR3: CAWISWTGGPRNEQFF. In DNA form, the CDR3 reads TGTGCCTGGATTAGCTGGACGGGAGGGCCGAGGAATGAGCAGTTCTTC.

The V call is TRBV5-8, the J call TRBJ1-5; 8 nucleotides align to TRBD1. The germline V gene has CDR1 SGHTS and CDR2 YDEGEE. The V gene end was trimmed by 4 bases and the J gene end by 0 bases; junction bases not matched to a gene: 3. The CDR3 runs 15 residues. CDR3 coding DNA: TGTGCCAGCAGCCTACAGGGGGGTAGCAATCAGCCCCAGCATTTT. Translated: CASSLQGGSNQPQHF.

V is TRBV15 and J is TRBJ1-3; 7 bases agree with TRBD1. The CDR3 consists of 14 residues. V lost 4 bases, J lost 4 bases, and 4 bases stayed unmatched. Germline CDR1 is LNHNV and CDR2 is YYDKDF (reference sequence). CDR3 bases: TGTGCCACCAGCACAGGGGGGACGGGAAACACCATATATTTT. Amino acid sequence: CATSTGGTGNTIYF.

This chain links TRBV6-6 with TRBJ2-6; the D gene is possibly TRBD1 (6 bases). The CDR3 is 13 residues long. Germline CDR1 is MNHNY and CDR2 is SVGAGI (reference sequence). The V end was cut by 6 bases, the J end by 9 bases, with 12 bases between. The CDR3 sequence is CASSAGQHNVLTF. CDR3 bases: TGTGCCAGCAGCGCTGGACAGCACAACGTCCTGACTTTC.

This chain connects TRBV7-2 to TRBJ2-5, with TRBD2 matching 13 bases. The last part of the DNA fits TRBJ2-7 better; the J call may be wrong. The CDR3 spans 16 residues. In germline, CDR1 is SGHTA, CDR2 FQGNSA. The CDR3 spells CASSLRTSGGPYEQYF. Here the CDR3 DNA reads TGTGCCAGCAGCTTACGGACTAGCGGGGGCCCTTACGAGCAGTACTTC.

This clone came up once. This sequence joins TRBV30 and TRBJ1-6; the D gene is possibly TRBD1 (5 bases). This CDR3 has 14 residues. The germline V gene has CDR1 GTSNPN and CDR2 SVGIG (reference sequence). Deletions cut 3 bases from V and 4 bases from J, with 10 bases between. CDR3 protein: CAWRQGSYNSPLHF. CDR3 nucleotides: TGTGCCTGGAGGCAGGGTTCATATAATTCACCCCTCCACTTT.

The chain carries TRBV9 and TRBJ2-5; D could derive from TRBD1 or TRBD2 (7 bases each). Germline V gene sequence: CDR1 SGDLS, CDR2 YYNGEE. V lost 0 bases, J lost 5 bases, and 14 bases lay in between. The CDR3 runs 15 residues. CDR3 protein: CASSVDPRGGETQYF. Written as DNA, the CDR3 is TGTGCCAGCAGCGTAGATCCCAGGGGGGGTGAGACCCAGTACTTC. The full variable domain, with the rest looked up from reference TRBV9 and TRBJ2-5, is DSGVTQTPKHLITATGQRVTLRCSPRSGDLSVYWYQQSLDQGLQFLIQYYNGEERAKGNILERFSAQQFPDLHSELNLSSLELGDSALYFCASSVDPRGGETQYFGPGTRLLVL.

The CDR3 is CASSRQGTGLYSPLHF. DNA for the CDR3: TGTGCCAGCAGCCGCCAGGGGACAGGGCTATATTCACCCCTCCACTTT. This chain uses TRBV7-8 with TRBJ1-6; 9 bases align to TRBD1. V trimming: 5 bases; J trimming: 8 bases; junction bases outside the gene matches: 10. The CDR3 totals 16 residues. Germline V gene sequence: CDR1 SGHVS, CDR2 FQNEAQ.

CDR3 bases: TGTGCCAGCAGCTTGGGGGGGACAACAGGCAACGAGCAGTACTTC. Residues: CASSLGGTTGNEQYF. The chain links TRBV5-8 to TRBJ2-7, with a tentative D call TRBD1 (6 bases). There are 15 residues in the CDR3. Germline V gene data show CDR1 as SGHTS and CDR2 as YDEGEE. V gave up 0 bases and J gave up 5 bases, with 15 bases separating them.

The V gene is TRBV6-1, the J gene TRBJ2-3; TRBD2 aligns across 12 bases. The CDR3 is made up of 14 amino acids. V lost 6 bases, J lost 4 bases, and 2 bases stayed unmatched. Germline CDR1 MNHNS, CDR2 SASEGT. This CDR3 is CASRLAGGSDTQYF. Here the CDR3 DNA reads TGTGCCAGCAGACTAGCGGGGGGTTCAGATACGCAGTATTTT.

The chain carries TRBV5-1 and TRBJ2-1; D uncertain. The CDR3 contains 13 residues. V was clipped by 4 bases and J by 7 bases, with 12 bases between them. Germline CDR1 and CDR2: SGHRS and YFSETQ. The DNA for the CDR3 is TGCGCCAGCAGCCCAACTACGGTGAATGAGCAGTTCTTC. Its translation is CASSPTTVNEQFF.

This chain joins TRBV5-1 and TRBJ2-5; D uncertain. This CDR3 contains 13 residues. Trimming removed 10 bases from V and 0 bases from J, with 13 bases in between. CDR1 and CDR2 (germline): SGHRS, YFSETQ. CDR3 residues: CASGLVDQETQYF. The DNA of the CDR3 is TGCGCCTCGGGCCTGGTGGACCAAGAGACCCAGTACTTC.

This chain joins TRBV12-5 and TRBJ1-1; D is uncertain. Between the trimmed V and J ends, which lost 2 bases and 1 base, there was a span of 5 bases. CDR1 LGHNT and CDR2 FRNRAP come from the germline V gene. This CDR3 contains 13 residues. CDR3 in amino acids: CASGLKPNTEAFF. The CDR3 region has the DNA TGTGCTAGTGGTTTGAAGCCGAACACTGAAGCTTTCTTT.

J is TRBJ1-5 and V is TRBV2; D is undetermined. The CDR3 spans 14 residues. The germline CDR1 and CDR2 sequences are SNHLY and FYNNEI. The V end was cut by 6 bases, the J end by 7 bases, with 16 bases between. The CDR3 here is CASSLEKGGQPQHF. Here the CDR3 DNA reads TGTGCCAGCAGCCTCGAGAAAGGCGGACAGCCCCAGCATTTT.

The chain has TRBV2 and TRBJ1-2; no clear D. In germline, CDR1 is SNHLY, CDR2 FYNNEI. Trimming stripped 8 bases from V and 7 bases from J, with 14 bases between. The CDR3 totals 12 residues. The CDR3 coding sequence is TGTGCCAGCCGGGCTTATTATTCTGGCTACACCTTC. Translated: CASRAYYSGYTF.